A single sample gave rise to the 15 T cell receptor beta chains below, sequenced in a study of graft-versus-host responses after intestinal transplantation (dated by TCRdb to about 2021). Per the publication, the time point label means: cells obtained before transplantation from donor or recipient. Their target antigens are unknown. The library was produced with the immunoSEQ multiplex PCR assay. As stored in TCRdb, this immuneACCESS dataset retains in-frame rearrangements with V and J assigned. A fraction of the clones does not appear; measured against another copy, unresolved V genes explain less than half of the discrepancy, and the remainder lacks a known reason. This sample lists over 85,000 clones; approximately 92% were detected once. Roughly 0.5% of the sample comes from the top ten. Source: unstimulated CD8+ T cells sorted from spleen or lymph node cells, taken before intestinal transplant. These receptors originate from a human donor who received an intestinal transplant.

J is TRBJ2-1 and V is TRBV9; 11 bases line up with TRBD2. This CDR3 spans 15 amino acids. J lost 5 bases, V lost 4 bases, and 5 bases had no gene match. Germline loops: CDR1 SGDLS, CDR2 YYNGEE. The CDR3 is CASSTLGLADNEQFF. DNA for the CDR3: TGTGCCAGCAGCACCCTGGGACTAGCGGACAATGAGCAGTTCTTC.

In DNA form, the CDR3 reads TGTGCCAGCAGTGCCCAATGGGATAATGAGCAGTTCTTC. Protein: CASSAQWDNEQFF. V usage is TRBV6-1 and J usage is TRBJ2-1; D is unresolved. The CDR3 is 13 residues long. CDR1 and CDR2 (germline): MNHNS, SASEGT. V shed 4 bases and J shed 7 bases, with 11 bases lying between them.

V gene TRBV5-6 combines with J gene TRBJ2-7, with unresolved D. The V end was cut by 2 bases, the J end by 1 base, with 4 bases between. The CDR3 has 12 residues. Germline assignment: CDR1 SGHDT and CDR2 YYEEEE. The CDR3 loop is CASSLSSYEQYF. CDR3 bases: TGTGCCAGCAGCTTAAGTTCCTACGAGCAGTACTTC.

The chain couples TRBV27 to TRBJ2-7, with a tentative D call TRBD2 (6 bases). With 4 bases removed from V and 0 bases from J, the gap between germline ends came to 13 bases. In germline, CDR1 is MNHEY, CDR2 SMNVEV (reference sequence). CDR3 length: 15 amino acids. CDR3 bases: TGTGCCAGCAGTTCCCCCGCGGGAAGCTCCTACGAGCAGTACTTC. It specifies CASSSPAGSSYEQYF.

The chain carries TRBV9 and TRBJ2-1; the match to TRBD2 covers 10 bases. V lost 1 base to trimming and J lost 6 bases; unmatched junction nucleotides: 7. Germline assignment: CDR1 SGDLS and CDR2 YYNGEE. The CDR3 covers 16 residues. DNA of the CDR3: TGTGCCAGCAGCGTATCCACTAGCGGGATCACCAATGAGCAGTTCTTC. Protein product: CASSVSTSGITNEQFF.

A word on this clone: The sample has other DNA sequences that encode this CDR3 too. The chain carries TRBV4-1 and TRBJ2-7, with a possible D match to TRBD2 (6 bases). Germline V gene lookup returns CDR1 MGHRA and CDR2 YSYEKL. The CDR3 length is 15 residues. Trimming stripped 2 bases from V and 2 bases from J, with 13 bases between. CDR3: CASSQYRDLAYEQYF. The CDR3 nucleotides are TGCGCCAGCAGCCAATACCGGGACTTGGCCTACGAGCAGTACTTC.

The rearrangement joins TRBV7-9 to TRBJ2-1, with 11 bases fitting TRBD2. V lost 2 bases, J lost 5 bases, and 2 bases stayed unmatched. The CDR3 runs 15 residues. Germline lookup yields CDR1 SEHNR and CDR2 FQNEAQ (reference sequence). The CDR3 DNA follows: TGTGCCAGCAGCTTAACTAGCGGGAGAAACAATGAGCAGTTCTTC. This gives the protein CASSLTSGRNNEQFF.

The chain couples TRBV6-1 to TRBJ2-1; 7 nucleotides line up with TRBD2. V was clipped by 8 bases and J by 15 bases; unmatched bases: 10. The CDR3 length is 11 residues. Germline CDR1 and CDR2: MNHNS and SASEGT. This CDR3 is CASQLGLDAFF. The CDR3 DNA is TGTGCCAGCCAACTAGGACTAGACGCGTTCTTC.

The chain uses TRBV6-4 and TRBJ2-7; the D call may be TRBD1 or TRBD2 (6 bases each). The CDR3 covers 13 residues. V lost 5 bases and J lost 4, with 12 bases in between. Germline V gives CDR1 MRHNA, CDR2 SNTAGT. CDR3 nucleotides: TGTGCCAGCAGTCAGAGGGGGGTATACGAGCAGTACTTC. Amino acid sequence: CASSQRGVYEQYF.

This sequence joins TRBV9 and TRBJ2-1; weak D call: TRBD2 (6 bases). Looked up from germline, CDR1 is SGDLS and CDR2 is YYNGEE. This CDR3 spans 15 amino acids. V was pared by 0 bases and J by 5 bases, with 12 bases between. This chain's CDR3 is CASSVGGGANNEQFF. The DNA for the CDR3 is TGTGCCAGCAGCGTAGGTGGAGGGGCAAACAATGAGCAGTTCTTC.

This chain joins TRBV12-5 and TRBJ1-5; unclear D gene. The V and J ends lost 6 bases and 6 bases respectively, with 12 bases between them. Germline V gene sequence: CDR1 LGHNT, CDR2 FRNRAP. CDR3 length: 13 amino acids. The CDR3 bases are TGTGCTAGTGGCCCAACCCGGATTCAGCCCCAGCATTTT. This gives the protein CASGPTRIQPQHF. The whole variable domain, remainder taken from reference TRBV12-5 and TRBJ1-5, is DARVTQTPRHKVTEMGQEVTMRCQPILGHNTVFWYRQTMMQGLELLAYFRNRAPLDDSGMPKDRFSAEMPDATLATLKIQPSEPRDSAVYFCASGPTRIQPQHFGDGTRLSIL.

The CDR3 spells CASSLRISGFYGYTF. The CDR3 DNA reads TGTGCCAGCAGTTTAAGGATTTCAGGGTTCTATGGCTACACCTTC. V usage is TRBV27 and J usage is TRBJ1-2; D may be TRBD1 (5 bases). V was shortened by 2 bases and J by 4 bases, with 14 bases between the two germline ends. Per the germline V gene, CDR1 is MNHEY and CDR2 is SMNVEV (reference sequence). CDR3 length: 15 residues.

V is TRBV11-2 and J is TRBJ2-3, with D possibly TRBD1 on 7 matching bases. The V end lost 0 bases, the J end lost 5 bases, and 12 bases lay between the germline ends. Per germline, CDR1 SGHAT and CDR2 FQNNGV. The CDR3 has 15 residues. In nucleotides, the CDR3 is TGTGCCAGCAGCTTAGATGGAGGGGGCGGAGATACGCAGTATTTT. This encodes CASSLDGGGGDTQYF. Full variable domain (rest looked up from reference TRBV11-2 and TRBJ2-3): EAGVAQSPRYKIIEKRQSVAFWCNPISGHATLYWYQQILGQGPKLLIQFQNNGVVDDSQLPKDRFSAERLKGVDSTLKIQPAKLEDSAVYLCASSLDGGGGDTQYFGPGTRLTVL.

The genes are TRBV19 and TRBJ2-7; 10 bases are shared with TRBD1. V trimming: 5 bases; J trimming: 2 bases; junction bases outside the gene matches: 6. This CDR3 spans 15 amino acids. Germline assignment: CDR1 LNHDA and CDR2 SQIVND (reference sequence). The CDR3 is CASSAGQGTPYEQYF. For the CDR3, the DNA is TGTGCCAGTAGTGCGGGACAGGGGACCCCCTACGAGCAGTACTTC.

This clone showed up just once. V gene TRBV9 combines with J gene TRBJ1-3; D is possibly TRBD1 (5 bases). This CDR3 contains 16 residues. From germline, CDR1 is SGDLS and CDR2 YYNGEE. Deletions cut 1 base from V and 0 bases from J, with 11 bases between. This CDR3 reads CASSVNPGSSGNTIYF. CDR3 coding DNA: TGTGCCAGCAGCGTAAACCCAGGGAGCTCTGGAAACACCATATATTTT.